The next 8 T cell receptor beta chains were all read from a single sample in a study of CD4 T cells in relation to SARS-CoV-2 and coronaviruses. Before the COVID-19 pandemic, during about 2010-2019, CD4+ T cells were taken from unexposed donors. CD4+ T cells were isolated from the cells after 10 days of culture. Their antigens remain unidentified. Data came from immunoSEQ multiplex PCR; TCRdb stores just in-frame clones and leaves some out. The table has 15,000 to 20,000 clones, around 80% seen once. The source material was CD4+ T cells from PBMCs, cultured in vitro. The receptors shown here come from a human donor in good health.

The chain is built from TRBV30 and TRBJ1-2, with 7 bases aligning to TRBD1. CDR1 is GTSNPN and CDR2 is SVGIG in the germline V gene (reference sequence). J lost 4 bases, V lost 3 bases, and 8 bases had no gene match. The CDR3 sequence is 14 residues long. The CDR3 DNA reads TGTGCCTGGAGCCTTGGGACAGCGAGCTATGGCTACACCTTC. Protein product: CAWSLGTASYGYTF.

The CDR3 nucleotides are TGCGCCAGCAGCCAAGAGTGGCACCGCACAGATACGCAGTATTTT. Translated, it gives CASSQEWHRTDTQYF. V and J are TRBV4-3 and TRBJ2-3; no definite D call. Germline V gene sequence: CDR1 LGHNA, CDR2 YSLEER. With 0 bases removed from V and 1 base from J, the gap between germline ends came to 8 bases. CDR3 length: 15 residues.

CDR3 DNA: TGTGCCAGCAGCCAGTCGGGGGGTCAGGGAAACACCATATATTTT. Translating it yields CASSQSGGQGNTIYF. The chain is built from TRBV3-1 (or the pseudogene TRBV3-2) and TRBJ1-3, with D tentatively TRBD1 (5 bases). The CDR3 spans 15 residues. CDR1 is LGHDT, CDR2 YNNKEL, per germline (reference sequence). V dropped 3 bases and J dropped 4 bases, with 13 bases sitting between them.

The chain couples TRBV27 to TRBJ2-7; 7 bases fit TRBD2. The CDR3 contains 14 residues. The V gene end was trimmed by 3 bases and the J gene end by 2 bases; junction bases not matched to a gene: 4. Germline CDR1 is MNHEY and CDR2 is SMNVEV (reference sequence). This CDR3 reads CASSFSGPTYEQYF. CDR3 sequence (DNA): TGTGCCAGCAGTTTTAGCGGGCCAACCTACGAGCAGTACTTC.

The J gene is TRBJ1-2, the V gene TRBV30; possible D gene TRBD1, 6 bases. V gave up 1 base and J gave up 7 bases, with 10 bases separating them. From germline, CDR1 is GTSNPN and CDR2 SVGIG (reference sequence). The CDR3 loop spans 12 amino acids. CDR3 amino acids: CAWSGGTFGYTF. The CDR3 nucleotides read TGTGCCTGGAGTGGCGGGACATTTGGCTACACCTTC.

CDR3 residues: CASSETSGRFSEQFF. The CDR3 bases are TGTGCCAGCAGCGAGACTAGCGGGAGGTTCAGTGAGCAGTTCTTC. The rearrangement joins TRBV7-2 to TRBJ2-1; 13 nucleotides line up with TRBD2. Germline lookup yields CDR1 SGHTA and CDR2 FQGNSA. V was clipped by 5 bases and J by 9 bases; unmatched bases: 7. The CDR3 is 15 amino acids.

The chain has TRBV4-3 and TRBJ1-3, with D hard to call. V lost 0 bases, J lost 4 bases, and 16 bases lay in between. The CDR3 has 17 residues. Looked up from germline, CDR1 is LGHNA and CDR2 is YSLEER. This CDR3 reads CASSQDQIQRGGNTIYF. Here the CDR3 DNA reads TGCGCCAGCAGCCAAGATCAGATACAGCGAGGAGGAAACACCATATATTTT.

The chain employs TRBV12-3 or TRBV12-4 and TRBJ2-2; a possible D gene is TRBD2 (5 bases). V lost 7 bases to trimming and J lost 1 base, with 7 bases between them. This CDR3 is built from 13 residues. CDR3: CASIGVNTGELFF. CDR3 DNA: TGTGCCAGCATCGGGGTGAACACCGGGGAGCTGTTTTTT.